The clone carrying this T cell receptor beta chain was recorded at least ten times. The antigen is not known. TCRdb ran MiXCR on the 5' RACE reads and lists one entry per CDR3 protein. The profile shows fewer than 150,000 distinct CDR3 sequences, around 6.7% of them singletons. This sample stems from a study of T cells after yellow fever vaccination. Overall study context: Fractions with few cells were prepared using SMART-Seq v4 Ultra Low Input. Overall study findings and caveats: Relatively few clonotypes were ones that appeared in both CD4 and CD8 compartments. Faster peaking, at day 5 versus 15, marked a secondary response that was weaker. Reappearing after the booster were most of the clones from primary vaccination (about 95% CD4, approximately 86% CD8).

The germline gives CDR1 SGHKS, CDR2 YYEKEE (reference sequence). V lost 2 bases, J lost 4 bases, and 5 bases stayed unmatched. The CDR3 spans 15 residues. The source is a man between 18 and 35 years old who received the YFV17D yellow fever vaccine. This sample comprised CD4+ T cells sorted from PBMCs, obtained about 49 days after the first yellow fever vaccination. The gene calls are TRBV5-5 and TRBJ2-1; TRBD1 agrees at 8 bases. The CDR3, as DNA: TGTGCCAGCAGCTTACAGGGGGAGTTTTACAATGAGCAGTTCTTC. This encodes CASSLQGEFYNEQFF. The full variable domain, completed using reference TRBV5-5 and TRBJ2-1, is DAGVTQSPTHLIKTRGQQVTLRCSPISGHKSVSWYQQVLGQGPQFIFQYYEKEERGRGNFPDRFSARQFPNYSSELNVNALLLGDSALYLCASSLQGEFYNEQFFGPGTRLTVL.